The table lists the clone carrying this TCR beta chain with many counts. This sample was taken from a study of T cells in Graves' hyperthyroidism and ophthalmopathy. The PBMCs were sourced from fresh peripheral blood (approximately 10 ml). Regions amplified from RNA transcripts were the TCR beta CDR3 regions. Initially, a first-round RT-PCR of the TCR CDR3 employed the HTBI primer set. MiXCR, run by TCRdb on the multiplex PCR reads, gives a single entry per CDR3 protein. Of 400,000 to 450,000 distinct CDR3 sequences listed, under 15% were seen once; the top ten hold about 13%. This TCR came from a man younger than 35 with Graves' ophthalmopathy. What was sequenced was blood.

This chain's CDR3 is CASSPRTVPYEQYF. CDR3 DNA sequence: TGTGCCAGCAGTCCGAGGACAGTACCCTACGAGCAGTACTTC. V gene TRBV25-1 combines with J gene TRBJ2-7; weak D call: TRBD1 (6 bases). V was shortened by 5 bases and J by 2 bases, with 13 bases between the two germline ends. The CDR3 contains 14 residues. Looked up from germline, CDR1 is MGHDK and CDR2 is SYGVNS.